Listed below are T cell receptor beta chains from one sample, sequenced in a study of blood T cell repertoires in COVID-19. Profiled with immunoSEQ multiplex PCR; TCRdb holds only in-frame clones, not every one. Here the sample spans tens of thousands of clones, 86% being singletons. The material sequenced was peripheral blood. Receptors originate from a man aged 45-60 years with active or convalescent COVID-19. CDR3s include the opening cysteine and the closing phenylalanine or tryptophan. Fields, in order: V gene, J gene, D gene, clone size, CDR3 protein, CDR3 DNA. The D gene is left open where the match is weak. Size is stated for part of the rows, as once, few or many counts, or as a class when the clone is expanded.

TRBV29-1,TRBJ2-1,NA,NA,CSADKSSYNEQFF,TGCAGCGCCGATAAATCGAGCTACAATGAGCAGTTCTTC
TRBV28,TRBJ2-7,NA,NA,CASSSPDREGTYEQYF,TGTGCCAGCAGTTCCCCGGACAGGGAGGGGACCTACGAGCAGTACTTC
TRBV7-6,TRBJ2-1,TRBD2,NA,CASSLVAGGTSSYNEQFF,TGTGCCAGCAGCTTAGTAGCGGGGGGTACTAGCTCCTACAATGAGCAGTTCTTC
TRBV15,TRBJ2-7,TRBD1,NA,CATSTSRGPNYEQYF,TGTGCCACCAGCACAAGTAGGGGGCCTAACTACGAGCAGTACTTC
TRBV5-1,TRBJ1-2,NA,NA,CASSLAGQYGYTF,TGCGCCAGCAGCTTGGCCGGACAGTATGGCTACACCTTC
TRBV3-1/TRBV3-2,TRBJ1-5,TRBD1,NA,CASSPGQGGQPQHF,TGTGCCAGCAGCCCCGGACAGGGGGGTCAGCCCCAGCATTTT
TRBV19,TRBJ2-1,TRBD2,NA,CASSILGRGGNEQFF,TGTGCCAGTAGTATTCTTGGCCGGGGGGGGAATGAGCAGTTCTTC
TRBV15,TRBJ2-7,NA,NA,CATSRDPQGGYEQYF,TGTGCCACCAGCAGAGATCCCCAGGGTGGCTACGAGCAGTACTTC
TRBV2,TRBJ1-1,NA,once,CASSLDRNTEAFF,TGTGCCAGCAGTCTGGACAGGAACACTGAAGCTTTCTTT
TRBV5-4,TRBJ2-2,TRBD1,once,CASSADRTGTGELFF,TGTGCCAGCAGCGCGGACAGGACGGGCACCGGGGAGCTGTTTTTT
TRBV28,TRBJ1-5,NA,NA,CASSGAGVKPQHF,TGTGCCAGCAGTGGCGCAGGGGTAAAGCCCCAGCATTTT
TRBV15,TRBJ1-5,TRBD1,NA,CATSKTGGEVQPQHF,TGTGCCACCAGCAAGACAGGGGGGGAGGTTCAGCCCCAGCATTTT
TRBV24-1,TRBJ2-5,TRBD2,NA,CATSDWLAGEKQETQYF,TGTGCCACCAGTGATTGGCTAGCGGGGGAGAAACAAGAGACCCAGTACTTC
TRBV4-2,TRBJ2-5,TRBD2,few,CASSQELGGGASQETQYF,TGTGCCAGCAGCCAAGAACTGGGCGGGGGGGCGTCCCAAGAGACCCAGTACTTC
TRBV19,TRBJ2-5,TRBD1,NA,CASSGQHQETQYF,TGTGCCAGTTCGGGACAGCACCAAGAGACCCAGTACTTC
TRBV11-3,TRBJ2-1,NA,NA,CASMGRRFYNEQFF,TGTGCCAGCATGGGGAGGCGCTTCTACAATGAGCAGTTCTTC
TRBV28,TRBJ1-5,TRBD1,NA,CASSLERMGQAGQPQHF,TGTGCCAGCAGTTTGGAACGCATGGGACAGGCTGGTCAGCCCCAGCATTTT
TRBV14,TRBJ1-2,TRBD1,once,CASSQAGTGGYGYTF,TGTGCCAGCAGCCAAGCTGGGACAGGGGGGTATGGCTACACCTTC
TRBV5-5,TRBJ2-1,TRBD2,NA,CASSLRAGALRGGQFF,TGTGCCAGCAGCCTCAGAGCGGGGGCCCTACGCGGGGGGCAGTTCTTC